Listed below are T cell receptor beta chains from one sample, sequenced in a study of T cell repertoires in cytomegalovirus infection. Each CDR3 protein is one row after TCRdb ran MiXCR on the reads. Among about 920,000 distinct CDR3 sequences listed, approximately 30% were seen once. No antigen is known for these receptors. Sample: cultured CD8+ T cells from PBMCs, taken from culture after CMV antigen stimulation. The receptors stem from a human donor in good health (CMV status not recorded). Some clones in this sample may be carry-over from other donors' samples. CDR3s include the opening cysteine and the closing phenylalanine or tryptophan. Each record gives: CDR3 protein, CDR3 DNA, clone size, V gene, D gene, J gene. The D gene is left open where the match is weak. For some rows the clone size is stated as once, few or many, or as a class when expanded; others skip it.

cdr3_aa: CASSLGLPGGYTF
cdr3_nt: TGTGCCAGCAGCCTTGGACTCCCTGGGGGCTACACCTTC
clone_size: -
v_call: TRBV7-2
d_call: -
j_call: TRBJ1-2

cdr3_aa: CASSQGAQIAGRGYTF
cdr3_nt: TGTGCCAGCAGCCAAGGGGCACAGATCGCGGGAAGAGGCTACACCTTC
clone_size: once
v_call: TRBV3-1
d_call: -
j_call: TRBJ1-2

cdr3_aa: CASSSYWVGSNEKLFF
cdr3_nt: TGTGCCAGCAGCTCCTACTGGGTGGGCTCTAATGAAAAACTGTTTTTT
clone_size: -
v_call: TRBV7-2
d_call: -
j_call: TRBJ1-4

cdr3_aa: CATSGIGYYGYTF
cdr3_nt: TGTGCCACTTCGGGCATTGGGTACTATGGCTACACCTTC
clone_size: few
v_call: TRBV7-9
d_call: -
j_call: TRBJ1-2

cdr3_aa: CASSRLTDTQYF
cdr3_nt: TGTGCCAGCTCCCGACTTACGGATACGCAGTATTTT
clone_size: many
v_call: TRBV7-9
d_call: -
j_call: TRBJ2-3

cdr3_aa: CASSYGRWWEPQYF
cdr3_nt: TGTGCCAGCAGTTATGGAAGATGGTGGGAGCCCCAGTACTTC
clone_size: -
v_call: TRBV6-5
d_call: -
j_call: TRBJ2-5

cdr3_aa: CAIRITKAGELFF
cdr3_nt: TGTGCCATCAGAATCACCAAAGCCGGGGAGCTGTTTTTT
clone_size: few
v_call: TRBV10-3
d_call: -
j_call: TRBJ2-2

cdr3_aa: CASSLEGQGGNTEAFF
cdr3_nt: TGTGCCAGCAGCTTAGAGGGACAGGGGGGGAACACTGAAGCTTTCTTT
clone_size: few
v_call: TRBV7-6
d_call: TRBD1
j_call: TRBJ1-1

cdr3_aa: CARRTDAGSGANVLTF
cdr3_nt: TGTGCTCGACGGACGGACGCCGGCTCTGGGGCCAACGTCCTGACTTTC
clone_size: -
v_call: TRBV24-1
d_call: -
j_call: TRBJ2-6

cdr3_aa: CASSQIQGAGYGYTF
cdr3_nt: TGCGCCAGCAGCCAAATACAGGGGGCCGGCTATGGCTACACCTTC
clone_size: few
v_call: TRBV4-1
d_call: TRBD1
j_call: TRBJ1-2

cdr3_aa: CASSWGPSGGDYGTDTQYF
cdr3_nt: TGTGCCAGCAGTTGGGGTCCTAGCGGGGGAGACTATGGCACAGATACGCAGTATTTT
clone_size: few
v_call: TRBV27
d_call: TRBD2
j_call: TRBJ2-3

cdr3_aa: CASSPRDPSTGELFF
cdr3_nt: TGTGCCAGCAGTCCGCGGGACCCCAGCACCGGGGAGCTGTTTTTT
clone_size: -
v_call: TRBV2
d_call: -
j_call: TRBJ2-2

cdr3_aa: CASSFLRGGPNEQYF
cdr3_nt: TGTGCCAGCAGTTTCCTTAGGGGGGGGCCGAACGAGCAGTACTTC
clone_size: -
v_call: TRBV27
d_call: -
j_call: TRBJ2-7

cdr3_aa: CASSSGIGEVTEAFF
cdr3_nt: TGTGCCAGCAGCTCAGGAATAGGGGAGGTTACTGAAGCTTTCTTT
clone_size: -
v_call: TRBV7-4
d_call: -
j_call: TRBJ1-1

cdr3_aa: CSHPGLADYNEQFF
cdr3_nt: TGCAGTCACCCGGGACTAGCGGACTACAATGAGCAGTTCTTC
clone_size: -
v_call: TRBV20-1
d_call: TRBD2
j_call: TRBJ2-1

cdr3_aa: CASSYWRTGDQPQHF
cdr3_nt: TGTGCCAGCAGTTACTGGAGAACAGGGGATCAGCCCCAGCATTTT
clone_size: -
v_call: TRBV6-2/TRBV6-3
d_call: TRBD1
j_call: TRBJ1-5

cdr3_aa: CASSLGRGQSNYGYTF
cdr3_nt: TGTGCCAGCAGCTTAGGGCGGGGACAGAGTAACTATGGCTACACCTTC
clone_size: few
v_call: TRBV7-9
d_call: TRBD1
j_call: TRBJ1-2

cdr3_aa: CASSSNRVGRSTDTQYF
cdr3_nt: TGTGCCAGCAGCTCAAATAGGGTCGGACGGAGCACAGATACGCAGTATTTT
clone_size: many
v_call: TRBV7-2
d_call: -
j_call: TRBJ2-3

cdr3_aa: CASSSRQARTLTDTQYF
cdr3_nt: TGTGCCAGCAGCTCGCGACAGGCACGAACACTCACAGATACGCAGTATTTT
clone_size: -
v_call: TRBV7-8
d_call: -
j_call: TRBJ2-3

cdr3_aa: CASSPLLAGDYNEQFF
cdr3_nt: TGTGCCAGCAGTCCCTTACTAGCGGGGGACTACAATGAGCAGTTCTTC
clone_size: few
v_call: TRBV6-2/TRBV6-3
d_call: TRBD2
j_call: TRBJ2-1

cdr3_aa: CASSLWGRGSDNEQFF
cdr3_nt: TGTGCCAGCAGTTTATGGGGCAGGGGGTCGGACAATGAGCAGTTCTTC
clone_size: few
v_call: TRBV27
d_call: TRBD1
j_call: TRBJ2-1

cdr3_aa: CAISSQDRGSSDIQYF
cdr3_nt: TGTGCCATCAGTTCCCAGGACAGGGGGAGTTCGGACATTCAGTACTTC
clone_size: once
v_call: TRBV10-3
d_call: TRBD1
j_call: TRBJ2-4

cdr3_aa: CASSIRDSSSTDTQYF
cdr3_nt: TGTGCCAGCAGCATACGGGACAGCTCTAGCACAGATACGCAGTATTTT
clone_size: -
v_call: TRBV7-6
d_call: TRBD1
j_call: TRBJ2-3

cdr3_aa: CASGFGGGSSYNEQFF
cdr3_nt: TGTGCTAGTGGTTTCGGGGGGGGCAGCTCCTACAATGAGCAGTTCTTC
clone_size: few
v_call: TRBV12-5
d_call: TRBD2
j_call: TRBJ2-1

cdr3_aa: CASSSHLRTSSKNTEAFF
cdr3_nt: TGTGCCAGCAGTTCCCATTTGAGGACTAGCTCAAAGAACACTGAAGCTTTCTTT
clone_size: -
v_call: TRBV12-3/TRBV12-4
d_call: -
j_call: TRBJ1-1

cdr3_aa: CASSISDRGYSPLHF
cdr3_nt: TGTGCCAGTAGTATATCGGACAGGGGGTACTCACCCCTCCACTTT
clone_size: -
v_call: TRBV19
d_call: TRBD1
j_call: TRBJ1-6

cdr3_aa: CASSPHKNTEAFF
cdr3_nt: TGTGCCAGCAGCCCGCACAAGAACACTGAAGCTTTCTTT
clone_size: many
v_call: TRBV7-6
d_call: -
j_call: TRBJ1-1

cdr3_aa: CASSGGLLQETQYF
cdr3_nt: TGTGCCAGCAGCGGGGGACTGCTTCAAGAGACCCAGTACTTC
clone_size: few
v_call: TRBV7-9
d_call: -
j_call: TRBJ2-5

cdr3_aa: CAISESGGESTEAFF
cdr3_nt: TGTGCCATCAGTGAAAGTGGGGGCGAGAGTACTGAAGCTTTCTTT
clone_size: few
v_call: TRBV10-3
d_call: -
j_call: TRBJ1-1

cdr3_aa: CASSQGWIRGTTEAFF
cdr3_nt: TGTGCCAGCAGCCAAGGTTGGATTCGGGGGACCACTGAAGCTTTCTTT
clone_size: few
v_call: TRBV3-1
d_call: -
j_call: TRBJ1-1

cdr3_aa: CASSPAAGRNTEAFF
cdr3_nt: TGTGCCAGCAGCCCGGCCGCGGGACGGAACACTGAAGCTTTCTTT
clone_size: -
v_call: TRBV7-9
d_call: -
j_call: TRBJ1-1

cdr3_aa: CASSLWLAVDGELFF
cdr3_nt: TGTGCCAGCAGTTTATGGCTAGCGGTGGACGGGGAGCTGTTTTTT
clone_size: -
v_call: TRBV27
d_call: TRBD2
j_call: TRBJ2-2

cdr3_aa: CATSSSGRKNIQYF
cdr3_nt: TGTGCCACAAGTTCTAGCGGCCGGAAAAACATTCAGTACTTC
clone_size: once
v_call: TRBV24-1
d_call: TRBD2
j_call: TRBJ2-4

cdr3_aa: CASSSTGGMAGELFF
cdr3_nt: TGTGCCAGCAGCTCGACCGGGGGGATGGCCGGGGAGCTGTTTTTT
clone_size: few
v_call: TRBV7-6
d_call: TRBD2
j_call: TRBJ2-2

cdr3_aa: CASSRDGSYEQYF
cdr3_nt: TGTGCCAGCAGCCGCGACGGATCCTACGAGCAGTACTTC
clone_size: -
v_call: TRBV7-9
d_call: -
j_call: TRBJ2-7

cdr3_aa: CASSFMDTGLFF
cdr3_nt: TGTGCCAGCAGCTTTATGGACACTGGGCTGTTTTTT
clone_size: -
v_call: TRBV5-8
d_call: -
j_call: TRBJ1-4

cdr3_aa: CAPGNGRGSYNEQFF
cdr3_nt: TGTGCCCCCGGGAACGGAAGGGGCTCCTACAATGAGCAGTTCTTC
clone_size: -
v_call: TRBV7-9
d_call: -
j_call: TRBJ2-1

cdr3_aa: CAITLLPREGKDTEAFF
cdr3_nt: TGTGCCATCACTCTCTTACCGCGGGAGGGTAAGGACACTGAAGCTTTCTTT
clone_size: -
v_call: TRBV10-3
d_call: -
j_call: TRBJ1-1

cdr3_aa: CASSLWGDKGDPDTQYF
cdr3_nt: TGTGCCAGCAGTTTATGGGGGGACAAGGGCGACCCAGATACGCAGTATTTT
clone_size: -
v_call: TRBV28
d_call: -
j_call: TRBJ2-3

cdr3_aa: CASSTGGNTQYF
cdr3_nt: TGTGCCAGCAGCACCGGTGGGAATACGCAGTATTTT
clone_size: few
v_call: TRBV6-5
d_call: -
j_call: TRBJ2-3

cdr3_aa: CASSTQGTDTQYF
cdr3_nt: TGTGCCAGCAGTACCCAGGGGACAGATACGCAGTATTTT
clone_size: few
v_call: TRBV28
d_call: -
j_call: TRBJ2-3

cdr3_aa: CASSSHHGQGKWNEQFF
cdr3_nt: TGTGCCAGCAGTTCCCATCATGGACAGGGGAAATGGAATGAGCAGTTCTTC
clone_size: -
v_call: TRBV27
d_call: TRBD1
j_call: TRBJ2-1

cdr3_aa: CASSSAGLDGANVLTF
cdr3_nt: TGTGCCAGCAGTTCAGCAGGGCTTGATGGGGCCAACGTCCTGACTTTC
clone_size: -
v_call: TRBV7-8
d_call: -
j_call: TRBJ2-6

cdr3_aa: CASSFAPLRTAAAGTDTQYF
cdr3_nt: TGCGCCAGCAGCTTTGCCCCTCTCCGGACAGCCGCTGCTGGCACAGATACGCAGTATTTT
clone_size: -
v_call: TRBV5-1
d_call: -
j_call: TRBJ2-3

cdr3_aa: CASSTTQWSSNQPQHF
cdr3_nt: TGTGCCAGCAGCACCACCCAGTGGAGCAGCAATCAGCCCCAGCATTTT
clone_size: -
v_call: TRBV7-9
d_call: -
j_call: TRBJ1-5

cdr3_aa: CASSPSRDKGFEAFF
cdr3_nt: TGTGCCAGCAGCCCGTCAAGGGATAAAGGATTTGAAGCTTTCTTT
clone_size: many
v_call: TRBV7-6
d_call: -
j_call: TRBJ1-1

cdr3_aa: CASSHGIAGEGETQYF
cdr3_nt: TGTGCCAGCAGCCACGGTATAGCGGGGGAAGGAGAGACCCAGTACTTC
clone_size: many
v_call: TRBV7-2
d_call: TRBD2
j_call: TRBJ2-5